The 15 T cell receptor beta chains given below trace back to one sample, sequenced in a study of shared clonotypes between healthy human individuals. Assay used: immunoSEQ multiplex PCR; TCRdb lists only in-frame clones, some missing. The sample lists a few million clones; approximately 96% were seen once. The sample comprised naive CD4+ T cells sorted from blood. The sample's subset: CD45RA+ positively selected. The receptors stem from a man aged 18 to 29 in good health.

This clone was detected only once. The chain uses TRBV28 and TRBJ2-3; D may be TRBD1 or TRBD2 (6 bases each). V gave up 1 base and J gave up 6 bases, with 20 bases separating them. The V gene's germline CDR1 is MDHEN and CDR2 SYDVKM. This CDR3 is 17 amino acids long. The CDR3 sequence is CASSLSELWGAGDTQYF. The CDR3 DNA follows: TGTGCCAGCAGTTTATCGGAACTGTGGGGGGCGGGCGATACGCAGTATTTT.

This clone has a handful of counts. The identical CDR3 is also encoded by other nucleotide sequences in the sample. V and J are TRBV6-5 and TRBJ2-1, with D possibly matching TRBD2 (5 bases). The CDR3 length is 12 residues. Germline V gene lookup returns CDR1 MNHEY and CDR2 SVGAGI. V was trimmed by 4 bases and J by 7 bases, leaving 8 bases between them. CDR3 residues: CASSSPGNEQFF. CDR3 in DNA: TGTGCCAGCAGTTCCCCGGGGAATGAGCAGTTCTTC.

This clone was seen more than once but under ten times. The chain recombines TRBV30 with TRBJ1-1; possibly TRBD1 for D (5 bases). There are 12 residues in the CDR3. V lost 0 bases to trimming and J lost 7 bases, with 9 bases between them. Germline-derived CDR1 and CDR2 are GTSNPN and SVGIG (reference sequence). CDR3 amino acids: CAWSVAGVEAFF. CDR3 in DNA: TGTGCCTGGAGTGTAGCGGGGGTTGAAGCTTTCTTT.

This chain uses TRBV28 with TRBJ1-6; possible D gene TRBD1, 6 bases. From germline, CDR1 is MDHEN and CDR2 SYDVKM. The CDR3 is 20 residues long. With 3 bases removed from V and 0 bases from J, the gap between germline ends came to 21 bases. CDR3 in DNA: TGTGCCAGCAGTTTGCCAAGGCAGGGGAACCCCAGCTCCTATAATTCACCCCTCCACTTT. Translated: CASSLPRQGNPSSYNSPLHF.

This chain links TRBV14 with TRBJ1-2, with unresolved D. Trimming cost V 2 bases and J 4 bases, with 14 bases left between them. The CDR3 has 15 amino acids. Germline CDR1 is SGHDN and CDR2 is FVKESK. For the CDR3, the DNA is TGTGCCAGCAGCCAAATTACGGGCCCGGGCTATGGCTACACCTTC. It codes for CASSQITGPGYGYTF.

The chain recombines TRBV11-2 with TRBJ2-5; 7 bases align to TRBD1. The V gene end was trimmed by 3 bases and the J gene end by 4 bases; junction bases not matched to a gene: 5. This CDR3 region has 14 residues. Germline assignment: CDR1 SGHAT and CDR2 FQNNGV. The DNA for the CDR3 is TGTGCCAGCAGCTTTACAGGGGCCCCAGAGACCCAGTACTTC. Translated, it gives CASSFTGAPETQYF.

This chain joins TRBV29-1 and TRBJ2-5; D is uncertain. This CDR3 comprises 12 residues. Germline lookup yields CDR1 SQVTM and CDR2 ANQGSEA. Trimming stripped 3 bases from V and 0 bases from J, with 5 bases between. CDR3 nucleotides: TGCAGCGTTGAGTTGGACCAAGAGACCCAGTACTTC. This encodes CSVELDQETQYF.

The rearrangement links TRBV10-3 to TRBJ2-1; 14 nucleotides line up with TRBD2. V lost 6 bases to trimming and J lost 0 bases; unmatched junction nucleotides: 10. Germline loops: CDR1 ENHRY, CDR2 SYGVKD. The CDR3 spans 19 residues. CDR3 nucleotide sequence: TGTGCCATCAGAGGGACTAGCGGGGGTAGGAATGGCTCCTACAATGAGCAGTTCTTC. Protein sequence: CAIRGTSGGRNGSYNEQFF.

The rearrangement links TRBV10-3 to TRBJ1-2, with D possibly TRBD1 on 5 matching bases. This CDR3 comprises 14 residues. V lost 0 bases, J lost 4 bases, and 9 bases lay in between. The germline CDR1 and CDR2 sequences are ENHRY and SYGVKD. CDR3 nucleotides: TGTGCCATCAGTGAGTCGGGGGTGGGCTATGGCTACACCTTC. Protein: CAISESGVGYGYTF.

The chain employs TRBV6-6 and TRBJ2-7; D not certain. Trimming stripped 7 bases from V and 0 bases from J, with 7 bases between. This CDR3 comprises 12 residues. The V gene's germline CDR1 is MNHNY and CDR2 SVGAGI (reference sequence). The CDR3 region is CASMGNSYEQYF. The CDR3 coding sequence is TGTGCCAGCATGGGGAACTCCTACGAGCAGTACTTC.

The rearrangement links TRBV6-5 to TRBJ2-7; no reliable D call. V lost 2 bases and J lost 0, with 8 bases in between. The CDR3 has 14 residues. Germline loops: CDR1 MNHEY, CDR2 SVGAGI. In DNA, the CDR3 is TGTGCCAGCAGTTACGACTGGAGCTCCTACGAGCAGTACTTC. This gives the protein CASSYDWSSYEQYF.

Worth noting for this clone: Other DNA sequences in this sample translate to the same CDR3. The chain is built from TRBV7-9 and TRBJ1-1, with 10 bases aligning to TRBD1. The CDR3 loop spans 14 amino acids. The trim removed 6 bases at V and 3 bases at J, leaving 4 bases unmatched. CDR1 and CDR2 from the germline V gene are SEHNR and FQNEAQ (reference sequence). CDR3 sequence: CASSKGQGDTEAFF. DNA for the CDR3: TGTGCCAGCAGTAAAGGACAGGGGGACACTGAAGCTTTCTTT.

The chain is built from TRBV7-9 and TRBJ2-7; weak D call: TRBD2 (6 bases). The CDR3 contains 15 residues. Between the trimmed V and J ends, which lost 1 base and 1 base, there was a span of 11 bases. From germline, CDR1 is SEHNR and CDR2 FQNEAQ (reference sequence). The CDR3 is CASSLGPGTSYEQYF. The CDR3 DNA reads TGTGCCAGCAGCTTAGGCCCCGGGACTTCCTACGAGCAGTACTTC.

The chain is built from TRBV23-1 and TRBJ1-6; D perhaps matches TRBD1 (5 bases). TRBV23-1 is an ORF, with its function uncertain. Between the trimmed V and J ends, which lost 0 bases and 0 bases, there was a span of 12 bases. This CDR3 spans 18 amino acids. The CDR3 coding sequence is TGCGCCAGCAGTCAATCGGGGACCGTTTGCTCCTATAATTCACCCCTCCACTTT. It is translated as CASSQSGTVCSYNSPLHF.

V gene TRBV28 combines with J gene TRBJ2-5; D is uncertain. The germline gives CDR1 MDHEN, CDR2 SYDVKM. V lost 2 bases and J lost 4, with 11 bases in between. This CDR3 is 14 amino acids long. CDR3 bases: TGTGCCAGCAGTTTAGGCGTCCCTAGAGAGACCCAGTACTTC. Translation: CASSLGVPRETQYF. Combining the CDR3 with reference TRBV28 and TRBJ2-5 gives the whole variable domain DVKVTQSSRYLVKRTGEKVFLECVQDMDHENMFWYRQDPGLGLRLIYFSYDVKMKEKGDIPEGYSVSREKKERFSLILESASTNQTSMYLCASSLGVPRETQYFGPGTRLLVL.